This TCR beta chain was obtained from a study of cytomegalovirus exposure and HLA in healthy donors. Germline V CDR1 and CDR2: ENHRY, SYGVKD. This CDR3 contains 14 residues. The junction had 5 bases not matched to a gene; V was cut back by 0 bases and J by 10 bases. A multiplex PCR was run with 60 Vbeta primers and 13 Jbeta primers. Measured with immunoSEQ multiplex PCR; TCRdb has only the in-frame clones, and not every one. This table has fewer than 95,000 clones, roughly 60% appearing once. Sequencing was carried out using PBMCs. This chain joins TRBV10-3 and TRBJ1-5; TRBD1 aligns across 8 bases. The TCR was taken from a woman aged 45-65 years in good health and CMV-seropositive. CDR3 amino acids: CAISESRGQFPQHF. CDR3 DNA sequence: TGTGCCATCAGTGAGTCCAGGGGGCAATTCCCCCAGCATTTT.